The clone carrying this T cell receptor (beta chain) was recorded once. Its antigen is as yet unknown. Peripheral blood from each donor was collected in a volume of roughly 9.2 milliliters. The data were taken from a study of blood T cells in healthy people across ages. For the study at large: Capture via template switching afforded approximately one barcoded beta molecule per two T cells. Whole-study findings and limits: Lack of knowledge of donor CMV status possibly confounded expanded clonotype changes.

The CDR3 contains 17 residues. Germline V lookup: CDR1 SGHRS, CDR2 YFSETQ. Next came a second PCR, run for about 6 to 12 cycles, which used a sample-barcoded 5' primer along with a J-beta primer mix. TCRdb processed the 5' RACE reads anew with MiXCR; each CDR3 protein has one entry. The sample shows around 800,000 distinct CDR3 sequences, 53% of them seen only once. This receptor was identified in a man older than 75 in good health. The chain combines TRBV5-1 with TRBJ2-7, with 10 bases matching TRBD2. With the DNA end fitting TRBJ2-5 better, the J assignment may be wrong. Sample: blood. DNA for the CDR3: TGCGCCAGCAGCATAAGACTAGCGGGCTTTAACCAAGAGACCCAGTACTTC. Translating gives CASSIRLAGFNQETQYF.